The 23 T cell receptor beta chains below were found in one sample sequenced in a study of cytomegalovirus exposure and HLA in healthy donors. In the PCR, 60 Vbeta and 13 Jbeta primers were used. Using immunoSEQ multiplex PCR, the repertoire was profiled, and TCRdb retains in-frame clones only, with some absent. This sample carries some 110,000 clones, with under 1.3% going to the ten biggest clones. Sequencing input: PBMCs. The receptors originated from a man younger than 35 in good health and CMV-seronegative.

This chain joins TRBV7-3 and TRBJ1-1; D remains ambiguous. This CDR3 is built from 13 residues. The V gene lost 4 bases and the J gene lost 1 base, with 7 bases spanning the gap. Germline CDR1 and CDR2: SGHTA and FQGTGA. CDR3 sequence reads: CASSSSPNTEAFF. CDR3 sequence (DNA): TGTGCCAGCAGCTCAAGCCCGAACACTGAAGCTTTCTTT.

The V and J genes are TRBV9 and TRBJ1-5; D gene unclear. The V gene's germline CDR1 is SGDLS and CDR2 YYNGEE. The ends were cut back, 8 bases at V and 6 bases at J, with 18 bases in the middle. This CDR3 contains 14 residues. The CDR3 nucleotides are TGTGCCAGTTCTTTGGGCCGCTCAAGTCAGCCCCAGCATTTT. This sequence encodes CASSLGRSSQPQHF.

The chain joins TRBV5-1 to TRBJ2-5; 9 bases match TRBD2. J was trimmed by 5 bases and V by 7 bases; bases with no gene match: 15. Germline CDR1 reads SGHRS; CDR2 reads YFSETQ. This CDR3 comprises 16 residues. DNA of the CDR3: TGCGCCAGCTCTTTCGGTAGCGGGGGATCTTGGGAGACCCAGTACTTC. Its translation: CASSFGSGGSWETQYF.

J is TRBJ1-1 and V is TRBV7-9, with D perhaps TRBD1 (5 bases). V lost 4 bases and J lost 5, with 8 bases in between. Germline V lookup: CDR1 SEHNR, CDR2 FQNEAQ (reference sequence). The CDR3 is 12 residues long. In nucleotides, the CDR3 is TGTGCCAGCAGCTCCGGGGGGACTGAAGCTTTCTTT. Residues: CASSSGGTEAFF.

The rearrangement links TRBV5-1 to TRBJ2-1; D might be TRBD2 (6 bases). V was pared by 0 bases and J by 7 bases, with 11 bases between. This CDR3 is 14 amino acids long. Looked up from germline, CDR1 is SGHRS and CDR2 is YFSETQ. Written as DNA, the CDR3 is TGCGCCAGCAGCTTGGCGGGACTCCTAAATGAGCAGTTCTTC. This translates into CASSLAGLLNEQFF. The full variable domain, completed using reference TRBV5-1 and TRBJ2-1, is KAGVTQTPRYLIKTRGQQVTLSCSPISGHRSVSWYQQTPGQGLQFLFEYFSETQRNKGNFPGRFSGRQFSNSRSEMNVSTLELGDSALYLCASSLAGLLNEQFFGPGTRLTVL.

The genes are TRBV18 and TRBJ2-1; 9 bases map to TRBD2. V lost 5 bases to trimming and J lost 5 bases; unmatched junction nucleotides: 13. CDR3 length equals 17 residues. Germline values: CDR1 KGHSH, CDR2 LQKENI. CDR3 amino acids: CASSFDSGSFAHNEQFF. The CDR3 DNA reads as TGTGCCAGCTCATTTGATAGCGGGAGCTTCGCCCACAATGAGCAGTTCTTC.

The genes are TRBV4-2 and TRBJ1-2; D is undetermined. V gave up 0 bases and J gave up 3 bases, with 20 bases separating them. The germline CDR1 and CDR2 sequences are LGHNA and YNFKEQ. The CDR3 is 18 amino acids. CDR3 DNA: TGTGCCAGCAGCCAAGAAATTCTGGGTCGGGTTCCGGACTATGGCTACACCTTC. It encodes CASSQEILGRVPDYGYTF.

This chain uses TRBV5-1 with TRBJ1-1, with a tentative D call TRBD1 (5 bases). The CDR3 is 16 residues long. The V and J ends lost 2 bases and 1 base respectively, with 15 bases between them. Per germline, CDR1 SGHRS and CDR2 YFSETQ. This CDR3 is CASSFRDRGGNTEAFF. CDR3 DNA: TGCGCCAGCAGCTTCCGGGACCGGGGGGGGAACACTGAAGCTTTCTTT.

The chain carries TRBV15 and TRBJ1-1; D is unclear. Trimming shortened V by 1 base and J by 3 bases, and 6 bases separated the two germline ends. CDR3 length: 13 residues. Germline lookup yields CDR1 LNHNV and CDR2 YYDKDF (reference sequence). CDR3 sequence: CATSRVSYTEAFF. The CDR3 DNA sequence: TGTGCCACCAGCAGAGTGAGTTACACTGAAGCTTTCTTT.

This rearrangement joins TRBV28 to TRBJ1-5; 8 bases line up with TRBD1. The junction had 8 bases not matched to a gene; V was cut back by 1 base and J by 9 bases. The V gene's germline CDR1 is MDHEN and CDR2 SYDVKM. This CDR3 comprises 15 residues. CDR3 loop: CASSLFGTGLLPQHF. The CDR3 region has the DNA TGTGCCAGCAGTTTATTCGGGACAGGCCTTTTGCCCCAGCATTTT.

The chain links TRBV19 to TRBJ1-2; D not certain. Germline V CDR1 and CDR2: LNHDA, SQIVND (reference sequence). This CDR3 has 13 amino acids. Trimming stripped 6 bases from V and 7 bases from J, with 15 bases between. The CDR3 DNA reads as TGTGCCAGTAGAGGGCGGGGAGGTGTTGGCTACACCTTC. Translated, it gives CASRGRGGVGYTF.

The chain carries TRBV5-8 and TRBJ2-6, with D perhaps TRBD1 (6 bases). Looked up from germline, CDR1 is SGHTS and CDR2 is YDEGEE. V shed 4 bases and J shed 1 base, with 6 bases lying between them. This CDR3 spans 14 amino acids. CDR3: CASSTGSGANVLTF. The CDR3 nucleotides read TGTGCCAGCAGCACAGGGTCTGGGGCCAACGTCCTGACTTTC.

V gene TRBV9 combines with J gene TRBJ2-3; TRBD2 is a possible D gene (5 bases). Trimming pared 4 bases from V and 2 bases from J, leaving 14 bases between. Germline V lookup: CDR1 SGDLS, CDR2 YYNGEE. This CDR3 comprises 15 residues. The CDR3 loop is CASSPRLTNTDTQYF. CDR3 in DNA: TGTGCCAGCAGCCCTAGACTAACAAACACAGATACGCAGTATTTT. Looking up the rest from reference TRBV9 and TRBJ2-3 gives the full variable domain: DSGVTQTPKHLITATGQRVTLRCSPRSGDLSVYWYQQSLDQGLQFLIQYYNGEERAKGNILERFSAQQFPDLHSELNLSSLELGDSALYFCASSPRLTNTDTQYFGPGTRLTVL.

The chain joins TRBV10-1 to TRBJ1-1, with D possibly matching TRBD1 (6 bases). CDR1 and CDR2 from the germline V gene are WNHNN and SYGVQD (reference sequence). V lost 6 bases, J lost 5 bases, and 13 bases lay in between. The CDR3 runs to 13 residues. CDR3 bases: TGCGCCAGCAGCCACAGGGATGGGACTGAAGCTTTCTTT. Its translation is CASSHRDGTEAFF.

This chain joins TRBV6-5 and TRBJ2-3; D perhaps matches TRBD2 (5 bases). The CDR3 extends over 13 amino acids. In germline, CDR1 is MNHEY, CDR2 SVGAGI. Deletions cut 4 bases from V and 3 bases from J, with 8 bases between. In DNA form, the CDR3 reads TGTGCCAGCAGTTCCCCGGGAACAGATACGCAGTATTTT. Translating it yields CASSSPGTDTQYF.

The rearrangement uses TRBV5-1 and TRBJ2-1; 14 bases are shared with TRBD2. Losses at the gene ends were 4 bases for V and 9 bases for J; bases not matched to a gene: 9. CDR1 is SGHRS and CDR2 is YFSETQ in the germline V gene. The CDR3 contains 16 residues. The CDR3 DNA is TGCGCCAGCAGCCCCGGGACTAGCGGGAGATCTGGTGAGCAGTTCTTC. This sequence encodes CASSPGTSGRSGEQFF.

This chain joins TRBV28 and TRBJ1-1; TRBD1 is a possible D gene (5 bases). Per germline, CDR1 MDHEN and CDR2 SYDVKM. CDR3 length equals 13 residues. The V gene lost 6 bases and the J gene lost 4 bases, with 12 bases spanning the gap. The CDR3 DNA is TGTGCCAGCAGCCCGACAGTAATCACTGAAGCTTTCTTT. Protein: CASSPTVITEAFF.

The chain uses TRBV27 and TRBJ2-7, with D possibly matching TRBD1 (5 bases). CDR1 is MNHEY and CDR2 is SMNVEV in the germline V gene (reference sequence). V lost 2 bases and J 6 bases, leaving 11 bases between the germline ends. There are 13 residues in the CDR3. In DNA form, the CDR3 reads TGTGCCAGCAGTTTAAAAGGGGCCGGCGAGCAGTACTTC. As protein: CASSLKGAGEQYF.

This chain uses TRBV5-4 with TRBJ1-1; 7 nucleotides line up with TRBD1. Unmatched junction bases numbered 5, after V lost 3 bases and J lost 0 bases. Germline V gives CDR1 SGHNT, CDR2 YYREEE (reference sequence). This CDR3 has 15 amino acids. The DNA for the CDR3 is TGTGCCAGCAGCTCGAACAGGGGTATGAACACTGAAGCTTTCTTT. Translating it yields CASSSNRGMNTEAFF.

The CDR3 region is CASSPRGGRSAEAFF. DNA of the CDR3: TGTGCCAGCAGCCCCCGGGGGGGCCGATCGGCTGAAGCTTTCTTT. The V and J genes are TRBV6-1 and TRBJ1-1, with D perhaps matching TRBD1 (6 bases). CDR3 length: 15 residues. Germline assignment: CDR1 MNHNS and CDR2 SASEGT. Trimming stripped 6 bases from V and 6 bases from J, with 20 bases between.

Worth noting for this clone: One end of the junction is discordant with germline, which a read error may explain. The chain is built from TRBV28 and TRBJ2-1; tentative D call: TRBD2 (6 bases). Germline V gene data show CDR1 as MDHEN and CDR2 as SYDVKM. The CDR3 consists of 16 residues. Here the CDR3 reads CASSNSGGSSDNEQFF. CDR3 sequence (DNA): TGTGCCAGCAGTAATAGCGGAGGGAGCTCCGACAATGAGCAGTTCTTC.

The J gene is TRBJ2-7, the V gene TRBV5-1; TRBD2 aligns across 12 bases. Germline trimming cut 2 bases from V and 5 bases from J; bases unmatched to any gene: 8. Per the germline V gene, CDR1 is SGHRS and CDR2 is YFSETQ. The CDR3 extends over 16 amino acids. CDR3 in amino acids: CASSFGLAGGLNEQYF. In DNA, the CDR3 is TGCGCCAGCAGCTTCGGGCTAGCGGGGGGGCTGAACGAGCAGTACTTC.

The CDR3 protein is CASRQGQPTDTQYF. DNA of the CDR3: TGTGCCAGCAGACAGGGACAGCCCACAGATACGCAGTATTTT. The gene calls are TRBV6-5 and TRBJ2-3, with 7 nucleotides matching TRBD1. The CDR3 has 14 residues. The V and J ends lost 6 bases and 2 bases, in that order; junction bases with no gene match: 5. CDR1 and CDR2 from the germline V gene are MNHEY and SVGAGI.